A selection of T cell receptor beta chains follows, all from one sample in a study of cytotoxic CD8 clonotypes in ibrutinib-treated CLL. The assay was immunoSEQ multiplex PCR, and TCRdb's table has in-frame clones only and misses some. Of about 150,000 clones listed, about 75% are singletons. The sample was PBMCs, taken after 24 months of ibrutinib treatment. These receptors all stem from a human donor with chronic lymphocytic leukemia. The CDR3 runs from the conserved cysteine through the conserved F or W. D genes are given only for firm matches. Clone size appears in some rows only: once, few, many, or a class for an expanded clone.

clone size | J gene | V gene | CDR3 length | D gene | CDR3 DNA | CDR3 protein
. | TRBJ1-2 | TRBV18 | 16 | TRBD1 | TGTGCCAGCTCACCTGGGACAGGGGATGTAGGCTATGGCTACACCTTC | CASSPGTGDVGYGYTF
few | TRBJ2-5 | TRBV5-1 | 15 | . | TGCGCCAGCAGCTTAGCCGGCGTGGGTCAAGAGACCCAGTACTTC | CASSLAGVGQETQYF
. | TRBJ2-7 | TRBV28 | 12 | . | TGTGCCAGCACCCCTAATAGTGACGAGCAGTACTTC | CASTPNSDEQYF
. | TRBJ2-5 | TRBV5-4 | 17 | TRBD2 | TGTGCCAGCAGCCCCGGGACTAGCGGGGGGGCCTGGGAGACCCAGTACTTC | CASSPGTSGGAWETQYF
few | TRBJ2-5 | TRBV2 | 13 | TRBD2 | TGTGCCAGTGGGGGACTAGCGGGGGAGACCCAGTACTTC | CASGGLAGETQYF
. | TRBJ2-5 | TRBV27 | 15 | . | TGTGCCAGCAGTTTATCAGGGGGAGTGTGGGAGACCCAGTACTTC | CASSLSGGVWETQYF
once | TRBJ2-6 | TRBV29-1 | 15 | . | TGCAGCGTTGAAGGTCCGGGGGCCGCCCCTGGGGTCCTGACTTTC | CSVEGPGAAPGVLTF
. | TRBJ2-7 | TRBV7-9 | 12 | . | TGTGCCAGCAGCTTAGAGTCCTACGAGCAGTACTTC | CASSLESYEQYF
many | TRBJ2-7 | TRBV5-1 | 15 | . | TGCGCCAGCAGCTTGGGTCCAGGTAGGGCCTACGAGCAGTACTTC | CASSLGPGRAYEQYF
. | TRBJ2-3 | TRBV19 | 16 | . | TGTGCCAGTAGCCCGACCGGACGGGGAAACACAGATACGCAGTATTTT | CASSPTGRGNTDTQYF
. | TRBJ1-1 | TRBV5-5 | 12 | . | TGTGCCAGCAGCCCCCAGGACAGTGAAGCTTTCTTT | CASSPQDSEAFF
. | TRBJ1-5 | TRBV6-6 | 13 | . | TGTGCCAGCAGTGCCCGGGGAAATCAGCCCCAGCATTTT | CASSARGNQPQHF
few | TRBJ1-2 | TRBV27 | 13 | TRBD1 | TGTGCCAGCAGTTCTTCACAGGGGTATGGCTACACCTTC | CASSSSQGYGYTF
few | TRBJ2-1 | TRBV11-3 | 15 | TRBD2 | TGTGCCAGCAGCTTGGGACTAGCGGAGAACAATGAGCAGTTCTTC | CASSLGLAENNEQFF
. | TRBJ1-3 | TRBV19 | 19 | . | TGTGCCAGTAGTATCACCCCCAATTGGAGTCTGCGCTCTGGAAACACCATATATTTT | CASSITPNWSLRSGNTIYF
. | TRBJ1-2 | TRBV27 | 13 | . | TGTGCCAGCAGTTTATTCAGGGACCATGGCTACACCTTC | CASSLFRDHGYTF
. | TRBJ2-5 | TRBV19 | 15 | . | TGTGCCAGTAGTCTTCTGGGTCAGGGTGGAGAGACCCAGTACTTC | CASSLLGQGGETQYF
. | TRBJ2-1 | TRBV4-3 | 17 | TRBD2 | TGCGCCAGCAGCCAAGGGGGAGGGGAGACGTCCTACAATGAGCAGTTCTTC | CASSQGGGETSYNEQFF